These T cell receptor beta chains were read from a single sample in a study of cytomegalovirus exposure and HLA in healthy donors. TCRdb's table, derived via immunoSEQ multiplex PCR, lists solely in-frame clones and lacks some. Of about 120,000 clones in the sample, around 74% were seen once. The sequenced material came from PBMCs. The receptors stem from a woman aged 18-29 years in good health and CMV-seronegative. The CDR3 runs from the conserved cysteine through the conserved F or W. D genes are given only for firm matches. Clone size is stated in some rows and not others, as once, few, many or a class when expanded.

D gene,clone size,V gene,CDR3 length,J gene,CDR3 DNA,CDR3 protein
-,once,TRBV7-6,18,TRBJ2-3,TGTGCCAGCAGCTTATCTCCGGCGCCTAGCCCTAGCACAGATACGCAGTATTTT,CASSLSPAPSPSTDTQYF
TRBD1,-,TRBV25-1,14,TRBJ1-4,TGTGCCAGCAGTGAAACAGGGGGCGGTGAAAAACTGTTTTTT,CASSETGGGEKLFF
-,once,TRBV13,12,TRBJ1-5,TGTGCCAGCAGTCTTGGCAATCAGCCCCAGCATTTT,CASSLGNQPQHF
TRBD2,once,TRBV5-1,15,TRBJ2-5,TGCGCCAGCAGCCTAGCGGGGTTGTACCAAGAGACCCAGTACTTC,CASSLAGLYQETQYF
-,-,TRBV5-6,12,TRBJ1-2,TGTGCGACTACCTTCGGTTCTGAGGGCTACACCTTC,CATTFGSEGYTF
TRBD2,-,TRBV18,16,TRBJ2-7,TGTGCCAGCTCACCACCTGAGCGGGGAACCCCCTACGAGCAGTACTTC,CASSPPERGTPYEQYF
TRBD1,once,TRBV10-3,13,TRBJ2-7,TGTGCCGTACGGGACAGGGGAGGGGAGGAGCAGTACTTC,CAVRDRGGEEQYF
-,-,TRBV27,15,TRBJ1-4,TGTGCCAGTAGAAAAGAAGGGGTCTTTAATGAAAAACTGTTTTTT,CASRKEGVFNEKLFF
-,-,TRBV4-1,18,TRBJ2-1,TGCGCCAGCAGCCTGAGGGGGGGGCACGAGAGCACCTACAATGAGCAGTTCTTC,CASSLRGGHESTYNEQFF
TRBD1,-,TRBV27,15,TRBJ1-5,TGTGCCAGCAGTTTAACGGGACAGGGAAATCAGCCCCAGCATTTT,CASSLTGQGNQPQHF
-,-,TRBV4-2,19,TRBJ1-5,TGTGCCAGCAGCCAAACCCCGACAAGCCGAACATATAGCAATCAGCCCCAGCATTTT,CASSQTPTSRTYSNQPQHF
TRBD1,few,TRBV29-1,15,TRBJ2-2,TGCAGCGTTGTTGTTCTGGCAGGGGGTAACGGGGAGCTGTTTTTT,CSVVVLAGGNGELFF
-,few,TRBV5-6,18,TRBJ2-1,TGTGCCAGCAGCTTGGAAGTGGTGGGGGGACTCCTTCAAAATGAGCAGTTCTTC,CASSLEVVGGLLQNEQFF
TRBD1,-,TRBV5-1,16,TRBJ2-7,TGCGCCAGCAGCCCCTTGACCGGGACAGGGTCCTACGAGCAGTACTTC,CASSPLTGTGSYEQYF
-,-,TRBV2,14,TRBJ1-1,TGTGCCAGCACCCTTTACGGAGGAGGTCTTGGAGCTTTCTTT,CASTLYGGGLGAFF
TRBD1,-,TRBV6-5,15,TRBJ1-2,TGTGCCAGCAGTCAACGACAGGGGGTTAGGGGTGGCTACACCTTC,CASSQRQGVRGGYTF
-,-,TRBV6-6,16,TRBJ1-5,TGTGCCAGCAGTTACTCGCTAGGCGGTGGCAATCAGCCCCAGCATTTT,CASSYSLGGGNQPQHF
-,once,TRBV2,15,TRBJ2-2,TGTGCCAGCAGTGCGTCAGGGGTCTACACCGGGGAGCTGTTTTTT,CASSASGVYTGELFF
-,-,TRBV27,14,TRBJ1-1,TGTGCCAGCAGTTTAGGTGGGGGAGGCACTGAAGCTTTCTTT,CASSLGGGGTEAFF
TRBD1,-,TRBV4-1,15,TRBJ2-3,TGCGCCAGCAGCCAAGGGGGACAGGGCACAGATACGCAGTATTTT,CASSQGGQGTDTQYF
-,few,TRBV6-6,13,TRBJ1-3,TGTGCCACCGCGACAGCCTCTGGAAACACCATATATTTT,CATATASGNTIYF
TRBD2,-,TRBV27,15,TRBJ2-1,TGTGCCAGCAGTTCCACTAGCGGGGGACTTCCGGAGCAGTTCTTC,CASSSTSGGLPEQFF
-,-,TRBV7-8,14,TRBJ1-1,TGTGCCAGCAGCTACGGCGGAAGGAACACTGAAGCTTTCTTT,CASSYGGRNTEAFF
-,-,TRBV9,16,TRBJ1-1,TGTGCCAGCAGCGTAGGGCCTTCAGGTCAGTACACTGAAGCTTTCTTT,CASSVGPSGQYTEAFF
TRBD2,-,TRBV30,13,TRBJ2-4,TGTGCCTGGTGTGGGGGGGACAAAAACATTCAGTACTTC,CAWCGGDKNIQYF
-,-,TRBV15,14,TRBJ2-2,TGTGCCACCGGCCGCAGGGTTAACACCGGGGAGCTGTTTTTT,CATGRRVNTGELFF
TRBD1,few,TRBV11-3,17,TRBJ1-1,TGTGCCAGCAGCTTAGGGACAGGGGGTCCCGGATACACTGAAGCTTTCTTT,CASSLGTGGPGYTEAFF
-,once,TRBV28,14,TRBJ2-3,TGTGCCAGCAGTTCTGTGGGGGGAACAGATACGCAGTATTTT,CASSSVGGTDTQYF
TRBD1,-,TRBV19,16,TRBJ2-3,TGTGCCAGTAGTATTGGGTCTGGGACAGGGGCAGATACGCAGTATTTT,CASSIGSGTGADTQYF
-,-,TRBV29-1,11,TRBJ1-1,TGCAGCGCCTTAGGGGGCACTGAAGCTTTCTTT,CSALGGTEAFF
TRBD1,-,TRBV19,15,TRBJ1-5,TGTGCCAGTAGTATTGGGCAGGGGGCGAATCAGCCCCAGCATTTT,CASSIGQGANQPQHF
-,-,TRBV7-6,13,TRBJ1-1,TGTGCCAGCAGCTTAGGACTCGGGGAGAAAGCTTTCTTT,CASSLGLGEKAFF
-,-,TRBV10-3,15,TRBJ1-1,TGTGCCATCAGTGAGTCTAACACGGGTAATGATTGGGCTTTCTTT,CAISESNTGNDWAFF
-,-,TRBV30,12,TRBJ2-7,TGTGCCGGGAGGGACAGAGTCTACGAGCAGTACTTC,CAGRDRVYEQYF
-,few,TRBV9,15,TRBJ1-1,TGTGCCAGCAGCGTAGTGACAGGCATGAACACTGAAGCTTTCTTT,CASSVVTGMNTEAFF
-,-,TRBV5-1,14,TRBJ1-5,TGCGCCAGCAGCGAAGGACAGAGCAATCAGCCCCAGCATTTT,CASSEGQSNQPQHF
TRBD1,-,TRBV19,14,TRBJ1-2,TGTGCCAGTCGAAGGGGACAGGGGACGGATGGCTACACCTTC,CASRRGQGTDGYTF
TRBD1,-,TRBV5-1,16,TRBJ1-2,TGCGCCAGCAGCTTGGCTCCAGGGGGGATCGGCTATGGCTACACCTTC,CASSLAPGGIGYGYTF
TRBD1,few,TRBV29-1,12,TRBJ2-7,TGCAGCGCCGAGACAGGGAAGGACGAGCAGTACTTC,CSAETGKDEQYF
TRBD1,-,TRBV27,16,TRBJ1-5,TGTGCCAGCAGTTCCAGGGGGATGGTTGGCAATCAGCCCCAGCATTTT,CASSSRGMVGNQPQHF
-,-,TRBV5-6,13,TRBJ1-1,TGTGCCAGCAGCTTGGGAGGGGAGGGGAAAGCTTTCTTT,CASSLGGEGKAFF
-,few,TRBV7-6,15,TRBJ1-1,TGTGCCAGCAGCTTAGGGTGGGACACAGGGTCTGAAGCTTTCTTT,CASSLGWDTGSEAFF
-,once,TRBV28,16,TRBJ2-7,TGTGCCAGCAGTGCGCGAGCAGGGAAAACAAACTACGAGCAGTACTTC,CASSARAGKTNYEQYF
TRBD1,-,TRBV29-1,12,TRBJ2-7,TGCAGCGTCTTGGACAGGGTCTACGAGCAGTACTTC,CSVLDRVYEQYF
TRBD2,-,TRBV14,18,TRBJ2-2,TGTGCCAGCAGCCAAGGGATAATAGCGGGGGCCCGGGCCGGGGAGCTGTTTTTT,CASSQGIIAGARAGELFF
TRBD1,-,TRBV7-2,17,TRBJ1-5,TGTGCCAGCAGCATTTTCCCCGGGACAGGGCGGTATCAGCCCCAGCATTTT,CASSIFPGTGRYQPQHF
-,-,TRBV4-2,16,TRBJ1-1,TGTGCCAGCAGCCAAGTTCATGGAGGTCCGAACACTGAAGCTTTCTTT,CASSQVHGGPNTEAFF
TRBD2,-,TRBV5-1,15,TRBJ2-1,TGCGCCAGCAGCTATCTCGGGACTAGCAACAGTGAGCAGTTCTTC,CASSYLGTSNSEQFF
TRBD2,-,TRBV6-1,15,TRBJ2-5,TGTGCCAGCAGTCCCGGGAGGAGGTACCAAGAGACCCAGTACTTC,CASSPGRRYQETQYF
-,-,TRBV9,15,TRBJ1-6,TGTGCCAGCAGCGACCAGACAGATTATAATTCACCCCTCCACTTT,CASSDQTDYNSPLHF
TRBD1,-,TRBV6-1,13,TRBJ2-7,TGTGCCAGCAGTGGGACAGGGATCTACGAGCAGTACTTC,CASSGTGIYEQYF
-,-,TRBV2,17,TRBJ2-2,TGTGCCAGCAGAGAGGGAGACAGGATAGTAGACACCGGGGAGCTGTTTTTT,CASREGDRIVDTGELFF
TRBD1,-,TRBV25-1,15,TRBJ2-2,TGTGCCAGCAGTGAGGGGACAGGGGACACCGGGGAGCTGTTTTTT,CASSEGTGDTGELFF
-,-,TRBV7-9,13,TRBJ2-5,TGTGCCAGCAGCTTAAGCAACGCGGAGACCCAGTACTTC,CASSLSNAETQYF
TRBD1,-,TRBV5-1,14,TRBJ1-2,TGCGCCAGCAGCTTGGGACAGGGGGCGAGTGGCTACACCTTC,CASSLGQGASGYTF
TRBD1,-,TRBV7-9,16,TRBJ2-1,TGTGCCAGCAGCTTCGAGGGGACAGACTCCTACAATGAGCAGTTCTTC,CASSFEGTDSYNEQFF
TRBD2,-,TRBV5-1,16,TRBJ2-5,TGCGCCAGCAGCTTTCTTAGCGGGGGGCCTCAAGAGACCCAGTACTTC,CASSFLSGGPQETQYF
TRBD2,few,TRBV28,14,TRBJ2-3,TGTGCCAGCAGTCGGGCGGGGGTCACAGATACGCAGTATTTT,CASSRAGVTDTQYF